One sample yielded the 4 T cell receptor beta chains listed below, sequenced in a study of T cell responses to AZD1222 COVID-19 vaccine. Sequencing used immunoSEQ multiplex PCR; TCRdb keeps in-frame clones, though not all of them. This sample has some 150,000 clones; approximately 90% occur once, and the top ten carry less than 3%. Sequenced material: peripheral blood, taken on day 0 of AZD1222 vaccination. The receptors originated from an adult in good health.

The DNA for the CDR3 is TGTGCCAGCAGTCCCTTTACTAGCGGGAGGGCAGGAAACTACGAGCAGTACTTC. Translation gives CASSPFTSGRAGNYEQYF. The chain links TRBV6-6 to TRBJ2-7, with 13 nucleotides matching TRBD2. CDR3 length: 18 amino acids. The V segment lost 5 bases and the J segment 3 bases; nucleotides outside the gene matches: 13. The germline V gene encodes CDR1 MNHNY and CDR2 SVGAGI (reference sequence).

DNA of the CDR3: TGTGCCAGCAGTCAAACAGGGACGATGAACACTGAAGCTTTCTTT. Amino acid sequence: CASSQTGTMNTEAFF. The chain links TRBV2 to TRBJ1-1, with D possibly matching TRBD1 (6 bases). Trimming took 5 bases from V and 0 from J, leaving 13 bases between them. The CDR3 totals 15 residues. Germline V gives CDR1 SNHLY, CDR2 FYNNEI.

This chain connects TRBV2 to TRBJ2-7; TRBD2 agrees at 13 bases. The CDR3 is 14 amino acids. V trimming: 7 bases; J trimming: 2 bases; junction bases outside the gene matches: 2. Germline values: CDR1 SNHLY, CDR2 FYNNEI. The CDR3 protein is CASTGTSGTYEQYF. CDR3 DNA: TGTGCCAGCACTGGGACTAGCGGGACCTACGAGCAGTACTTC.

This clone appeared a few times. The chain employs TRBV6-5 and TRBJ1-2; TRBD1 aligns across 7 bases. CDR3 length: 14 residues. With V trimmed by 6 bases and J by 4 bases, 8 bases remained unmatched. Germline V gives CDR1 MNHEY, CDR2 SVGAGI. CDR3 sequence: CASSPGGQIYGYTF. CDR3 DNA: TGTGCCAGCAGCCCCGGGGGACAGATCTATGGCTACACCTTC.